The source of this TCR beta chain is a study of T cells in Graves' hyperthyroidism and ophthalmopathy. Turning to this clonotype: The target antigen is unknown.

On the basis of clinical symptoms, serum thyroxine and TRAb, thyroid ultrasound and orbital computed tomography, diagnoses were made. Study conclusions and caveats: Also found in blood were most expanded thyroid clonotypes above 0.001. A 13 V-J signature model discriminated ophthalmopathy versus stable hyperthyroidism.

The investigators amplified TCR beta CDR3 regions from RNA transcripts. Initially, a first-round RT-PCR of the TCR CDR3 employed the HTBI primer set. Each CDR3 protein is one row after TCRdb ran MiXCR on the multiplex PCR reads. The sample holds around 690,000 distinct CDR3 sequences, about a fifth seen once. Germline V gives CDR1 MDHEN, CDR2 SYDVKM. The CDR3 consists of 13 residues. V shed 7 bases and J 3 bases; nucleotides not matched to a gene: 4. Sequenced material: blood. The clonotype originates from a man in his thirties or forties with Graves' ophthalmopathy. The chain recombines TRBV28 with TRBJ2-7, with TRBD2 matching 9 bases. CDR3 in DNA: TGTGCCAGCAATAGCGGGGGTTTCTACGAGCAGTACTTC. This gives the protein CASNSGGFYEQYF.